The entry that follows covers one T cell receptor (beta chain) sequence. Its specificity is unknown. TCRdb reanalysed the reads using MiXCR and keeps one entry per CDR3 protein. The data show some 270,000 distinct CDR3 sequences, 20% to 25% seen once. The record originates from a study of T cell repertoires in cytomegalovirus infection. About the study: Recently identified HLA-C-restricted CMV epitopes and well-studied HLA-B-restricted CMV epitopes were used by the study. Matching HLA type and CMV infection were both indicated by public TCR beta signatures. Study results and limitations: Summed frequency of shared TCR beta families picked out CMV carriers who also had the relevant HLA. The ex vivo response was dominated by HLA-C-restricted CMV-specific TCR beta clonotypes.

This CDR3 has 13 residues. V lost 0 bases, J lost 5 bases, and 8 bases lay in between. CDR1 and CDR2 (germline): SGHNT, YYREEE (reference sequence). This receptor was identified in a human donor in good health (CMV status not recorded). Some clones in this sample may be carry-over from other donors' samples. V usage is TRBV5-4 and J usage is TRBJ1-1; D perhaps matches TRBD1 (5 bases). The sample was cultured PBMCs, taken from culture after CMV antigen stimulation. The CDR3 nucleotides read TGTGCCAGCAGCTTGGTGGACACAACTGAAGCTTTCTTT. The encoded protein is CASSLVDTTEAFF.